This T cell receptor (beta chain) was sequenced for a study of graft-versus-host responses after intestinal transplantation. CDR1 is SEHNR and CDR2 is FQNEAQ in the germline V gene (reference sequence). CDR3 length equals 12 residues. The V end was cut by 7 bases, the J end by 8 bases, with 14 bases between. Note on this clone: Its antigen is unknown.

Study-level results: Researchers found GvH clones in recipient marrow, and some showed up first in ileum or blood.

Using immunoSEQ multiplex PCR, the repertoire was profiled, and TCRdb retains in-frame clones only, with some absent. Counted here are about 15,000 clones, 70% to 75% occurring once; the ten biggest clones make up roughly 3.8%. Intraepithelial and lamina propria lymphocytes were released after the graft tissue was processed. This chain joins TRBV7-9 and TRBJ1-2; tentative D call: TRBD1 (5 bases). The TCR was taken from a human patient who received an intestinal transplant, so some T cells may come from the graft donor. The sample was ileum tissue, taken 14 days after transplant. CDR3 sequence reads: CASNIGGGGYTF. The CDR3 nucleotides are TGTGCCAGCAACATCGGGGGTGGCGGCTACACCTTC.